Following are 9 T cell receptor beta chains from one sample sequenced in a study of long-term antiretroviral therapy in people with HIV. Sequencing relied on immunoSEQ assay v3.0, run at survey level. The method was immunoSEQ multiplex PCR; TCRdb's version includes in-frame clones alone and lacks a portion of them. The sample lists about 39,000 clones, approximately 87% seen once, with about 4% in the top ten. The specimen was unsorted PBMCs, collected 1.2 years after starting antiretroviral therapy. The origin of the receptors is a woman in her forties or fifties with HIV.

V and J are TRBV5-6 and TRBJ2-6; D is perhaps TRBD1 (5 bases). The CDR3 has 17 amino acids. V gave up 4 bases and J gave up 0 bases, with 14 bases separating them. Germline CDR1 is SGHDT and CDR2 is YYEEEE. The CDR3 sequence: CASSLGLQVSGANVLTF. CDR3 in DNA: TGTGCCAGCAGCCTAGGGCTACAGGTCTCTGGGGCCAACGTCCTGACTTTC.

The genes are TRBV5-4 and TRBJ2-4, with D perhaps TRBD2 (5 bases). V shed 1 base and J shed 8 bases, with 16 bases lying between them. Germline assignment: CDR1 SGHNT and CDR2 YYREEE (reference sequence). The length of the CDR3 is 15 residues. The CDR3 coding sequence is TGTGCCAGCAGCTTGAACCTAGCTGGGTCGGACATTCAGTACTTC. It is translated as CASSLNLAGSDIQYF.

The chain recombines TRBV27 with TRBJ1-6; D perhaps matches TRBD1 (5 bases). CDR3 length: 16 amino acids. The germline CDR1 and CDR2 sequences are MNHEY and SMNVEV (reference sequence). V was pared by 1 base and J by 7 bases, with 14 bases between. In nucleotides, the CDR3 is TGTGCCAGCAGTTTATATGAGGGACGCCGGAATTCACCCCTCCACTTT. Translation gives CASSLYEGRRNSPLHF.

The chain uses TRBV30 and TRBJ2-7; TRBD2 aligns across 7 bases. The CDR3 has 16 residues. With V trimmed by 4 bases and J by 5 bases, 17 bases remained unmatched. CDR1 is GTSNPN and CDR2 is SVGIG in the germline V gene (reference sequence). This chain's CDR3 is CAWNRQGQGLNHEQYF. In nucleotides, the CDR3 is TGTGCCTGGAACCGGCAGGGCCAGGGACTAAACCACGAGCAGTACTTC.

The chain joins TRBV5-6 to TRBJ2-1, with TRBD1 identical over 9 bases. There are 15 residues in the CDR3. J gave up 3 bases and V 2 bases, and 3 bases lay outside the gene matches. Germline values: CDR1 SGHDT, CDR2 YYEEEE. The CDR3 bases are TGTGCCAGCAGCTTTGGACAGGGGAGCTACAATGAGCAGTTCTTC. Translated, it gives CASSFGQGSYNEQFF.

This clone came up once. The V gene is TRBV6-5, the J gene TRBJ2-6; 8 bases align to TRBD1. The CDR3 runs to 16 residues. Germline assignment: CDR1 MNHEY and CDR2 SVGAGI. V dropped 3 bases and J dropped 3; count of bases not matched to a gene: 4. DNA for the CDR3: TGTGCCAGCAGTTATGTCAGGGGGCATGGGGCCAACGTCCTGACTTTC. This codes for CASSYVRGHGANVLTF.

This sequence joins TRBV18 and TRBJ1-1; TRBD1 is a possible D gene (5 bases). Trimming left V 5 bases short and J 8 bases short, with 15 bases between. The CDR3 length is 13 residues. Germline V gives CDR1 KGHSH, CDR2 LQKENI. The CDR3, as DNA: TGTGCCAGCTCAAGCGGGACTTCGGAGGAAGCTTTCTTT. This codes for CASSSGTSEEAFF.

This clone was counted only a few times. The chain carries TRBV27 and TRBJ2-2; the D is unclear. CDR1 and CDR2 from the germline V gene are MNHEY and SMNVEV (reference sequence). The V gene lost 2 bases and the J gene lost 3 bases, with 7 bases spanning the gap. The CDR3 has 14 amino acids. CDR3 loop: CASSLGQDTGELFF. CDR3 sequence (DNA): TGTGCCAGCAGTTTAGGCCAGGACACCGGGGAGCTGTTTTTT.

The chain joins TRBV5-6 to TRBJ2-7; D may match TRBD1 or TRBD2 (5 bases each). Trimming removed 2 bases from V and 6 bases from J, with 9 bases in between. This CDR3 region has 12 residues. Looked up from germline, CDR1 is SGHDT and CDR2 is YYEEEE. The CDR3 sequence: CASSLTGGEQYF. The CDR3 coding sequence is TGTGCCAGCAGCTTAACAGGAGGCGAGCAGTACTTC.